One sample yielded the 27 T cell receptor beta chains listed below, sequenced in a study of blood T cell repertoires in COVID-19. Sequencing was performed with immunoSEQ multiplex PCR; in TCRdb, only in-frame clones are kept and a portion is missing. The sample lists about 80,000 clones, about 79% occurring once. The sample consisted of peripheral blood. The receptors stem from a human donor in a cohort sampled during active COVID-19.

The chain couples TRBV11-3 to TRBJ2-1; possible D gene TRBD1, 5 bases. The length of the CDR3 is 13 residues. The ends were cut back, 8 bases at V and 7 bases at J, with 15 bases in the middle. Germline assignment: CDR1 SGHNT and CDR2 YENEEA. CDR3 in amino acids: CASSYFQGNEQFF. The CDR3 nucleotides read TGTGCCAGCTCATATTTCCAGGGAAATGAGCAGTTCTTC.

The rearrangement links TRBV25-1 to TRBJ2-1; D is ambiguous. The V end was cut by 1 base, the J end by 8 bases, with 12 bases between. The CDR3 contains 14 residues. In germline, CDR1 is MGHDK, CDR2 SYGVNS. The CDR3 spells CASSEFFGRYEQFF. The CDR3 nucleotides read TGTGCCAGCAGTGAATTTTTTGGTAGATATGAGCAGTTCTTC.

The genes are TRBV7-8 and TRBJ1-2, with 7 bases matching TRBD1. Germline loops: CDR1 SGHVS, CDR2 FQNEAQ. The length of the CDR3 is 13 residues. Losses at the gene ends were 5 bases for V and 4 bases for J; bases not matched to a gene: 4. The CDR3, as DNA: TGTGCCAGCAGCCGACAGGGCCGCTATGGCTACACCTTC. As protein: CASSRQGRYGYTF.

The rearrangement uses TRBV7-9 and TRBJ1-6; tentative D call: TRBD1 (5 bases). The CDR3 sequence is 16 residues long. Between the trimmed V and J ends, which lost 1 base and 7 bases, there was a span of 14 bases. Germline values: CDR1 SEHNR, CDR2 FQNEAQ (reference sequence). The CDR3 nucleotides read TGTGCCAGCAGCTTAGACGGAGGGGTGGTCAATTCACCCCTCCACTTT. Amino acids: CASSLDGGVVNSPLHF. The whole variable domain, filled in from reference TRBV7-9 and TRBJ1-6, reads DTGVSQNPRHKITKRGQNVTFRCDPISEHNRLYWYRQTLGQGPEFLTYFQNEAQLEKSRLLSDRFSAERPKGSFSTLEIQRTEQGDSAMYLCASSLDGGVVNSPLHFGNGTRLTVT.

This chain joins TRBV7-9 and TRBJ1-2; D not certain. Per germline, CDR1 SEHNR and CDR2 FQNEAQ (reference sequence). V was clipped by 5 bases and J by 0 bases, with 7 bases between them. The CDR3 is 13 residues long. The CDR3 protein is CASSADTNYGYTF. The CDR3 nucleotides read TGTGCCAGCAGCGCCGACACTAACTATGGCTACACCTTC.

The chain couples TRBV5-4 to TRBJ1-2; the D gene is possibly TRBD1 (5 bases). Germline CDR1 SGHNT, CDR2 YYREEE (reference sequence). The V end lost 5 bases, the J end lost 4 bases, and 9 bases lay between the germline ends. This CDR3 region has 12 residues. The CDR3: CASSADSYGYTF. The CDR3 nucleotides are TGTGCCAGCAGTGCCGACAGCTATGGCTACACCTTC.

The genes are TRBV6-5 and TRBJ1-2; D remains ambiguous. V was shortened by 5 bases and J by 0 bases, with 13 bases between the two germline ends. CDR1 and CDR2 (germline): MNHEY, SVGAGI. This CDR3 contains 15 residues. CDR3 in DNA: TGTGCCAGCAGTACGGGGAGGATCACTAACTATGGCTACACCTTC. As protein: CASSTGRITNYGYTF.

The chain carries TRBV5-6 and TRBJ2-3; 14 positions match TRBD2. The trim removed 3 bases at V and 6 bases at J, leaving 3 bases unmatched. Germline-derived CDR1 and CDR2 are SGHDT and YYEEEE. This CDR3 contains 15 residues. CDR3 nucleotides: TGTGCCAGCAGCTCGCGGACTAGCGGGAGGGATACGCAGTATTTT. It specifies CASSSRTSGRDTQYF.

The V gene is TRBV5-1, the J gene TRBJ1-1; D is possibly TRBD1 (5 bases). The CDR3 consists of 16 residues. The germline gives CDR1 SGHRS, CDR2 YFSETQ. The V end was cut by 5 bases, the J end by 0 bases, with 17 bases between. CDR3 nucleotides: TGCGCCAGCAGTCCCAGGGAGGGGATCATGAACACTGAAGCTTTCTTT. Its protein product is CASSPREGIMNTEAFF.

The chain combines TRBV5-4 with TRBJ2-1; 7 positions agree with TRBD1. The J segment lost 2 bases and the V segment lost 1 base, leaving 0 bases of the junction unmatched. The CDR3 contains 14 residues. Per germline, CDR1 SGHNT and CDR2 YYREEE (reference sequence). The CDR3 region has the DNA TGTGCCAGCAGCTTGCAGGGGGCCTACAATGAGCAGTTCTTC. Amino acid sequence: CASSLQGAYNEQFF. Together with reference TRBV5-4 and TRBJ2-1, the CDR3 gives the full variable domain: ETGVTQSPTHLIKTRGQQVTLRCSSQSGHNTVSWYQQALGQGPQFIFQYYREEENGRGNFPPRFSGLQFPNYSSELNVNALELDDSALYLCASSLQGAYNEQFFGPGTRLTVL.

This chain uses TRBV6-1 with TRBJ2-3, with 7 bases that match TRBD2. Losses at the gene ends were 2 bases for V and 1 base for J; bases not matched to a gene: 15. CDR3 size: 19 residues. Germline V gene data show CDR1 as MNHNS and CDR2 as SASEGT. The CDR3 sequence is CASSETPGGTGAGTDTQYF. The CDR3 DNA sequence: TGTGCCAGCAGTGAAACCCCGGGGGGTACGGGAGCGGGCACAGATACGCAGTATTTT.

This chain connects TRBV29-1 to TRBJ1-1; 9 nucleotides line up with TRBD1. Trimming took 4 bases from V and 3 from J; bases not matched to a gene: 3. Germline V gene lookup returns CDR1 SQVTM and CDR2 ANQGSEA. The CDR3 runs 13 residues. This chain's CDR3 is CSVAGTGYTEAFF. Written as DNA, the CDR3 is TGCAGCGTTGCCGGGACAGGGTACACTGAAGCTTTCTTT.

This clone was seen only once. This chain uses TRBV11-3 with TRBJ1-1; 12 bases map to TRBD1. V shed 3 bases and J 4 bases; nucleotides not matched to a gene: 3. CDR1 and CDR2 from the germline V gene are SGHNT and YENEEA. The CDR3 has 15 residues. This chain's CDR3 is CASSFTGQGATEAFF. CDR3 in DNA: TGTGCCAGCAGCTTTACGGGACAGGGGGCCACTGAAGCTTTCTTT. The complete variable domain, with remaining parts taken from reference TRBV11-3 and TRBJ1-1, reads EAGVVQSPRYKIIEKKQPVAFWCNPISGHNTLYWYLQNLGQGPELLIRYENEEAVDDSQLPKDRFSAERLKGVDSTLKIQPAELGDSAVYLCASSFTGQGATEAFFGQGTRLTVV.

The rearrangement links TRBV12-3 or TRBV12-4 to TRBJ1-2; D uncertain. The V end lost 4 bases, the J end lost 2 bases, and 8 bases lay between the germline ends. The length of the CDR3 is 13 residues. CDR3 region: CASSYGGNYGYTF. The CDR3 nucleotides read TGTGCCAGCAGTTACGGCGGAAACTATGGCTACACCTTC.

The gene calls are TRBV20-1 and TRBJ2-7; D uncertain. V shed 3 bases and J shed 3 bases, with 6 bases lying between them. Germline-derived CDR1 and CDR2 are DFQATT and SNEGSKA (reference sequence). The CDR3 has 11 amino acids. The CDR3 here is CSASSVYEQYF. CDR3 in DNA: TGCAGTGCTAGCTCTGTCTACGAGCAGTACTTC.

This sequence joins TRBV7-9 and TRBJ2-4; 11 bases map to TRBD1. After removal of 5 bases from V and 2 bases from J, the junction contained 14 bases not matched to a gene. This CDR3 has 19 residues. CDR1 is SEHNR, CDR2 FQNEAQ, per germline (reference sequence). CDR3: CASSPGPSGTGGPKNIQYF. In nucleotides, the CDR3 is TGTGCCAGCAGCCCTGGGCCCTCCGGGACAGGGGGGCCCAAAAACATTCAGTACTTC.

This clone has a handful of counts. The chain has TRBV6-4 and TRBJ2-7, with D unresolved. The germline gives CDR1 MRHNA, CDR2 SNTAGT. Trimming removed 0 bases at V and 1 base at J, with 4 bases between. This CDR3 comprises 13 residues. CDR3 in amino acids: CASSDSLSYEQYV. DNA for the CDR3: TGTGCCAGCAGTGACTCGTTATCCTACGAGCAGTACGTC.

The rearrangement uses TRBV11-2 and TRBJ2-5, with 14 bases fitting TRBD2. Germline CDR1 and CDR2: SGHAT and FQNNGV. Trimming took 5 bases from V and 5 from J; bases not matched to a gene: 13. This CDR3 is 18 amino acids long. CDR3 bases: TGTGCCAGCAGCCCGGGACTAGCGGGGGCCCGCCGGGATGAGACCCAGTACTTC. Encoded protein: CASSPGLAGARRDETQYF.

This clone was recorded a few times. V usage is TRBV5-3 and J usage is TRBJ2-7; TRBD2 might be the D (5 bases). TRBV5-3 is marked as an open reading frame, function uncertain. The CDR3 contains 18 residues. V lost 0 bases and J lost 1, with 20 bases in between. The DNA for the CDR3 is TGTGCCAGAAGCTTGGCCCCAACGTTCTACGGGGAATCCTACGAGCAGTACGTC. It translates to CARSLAPTFYGESYEQYV.

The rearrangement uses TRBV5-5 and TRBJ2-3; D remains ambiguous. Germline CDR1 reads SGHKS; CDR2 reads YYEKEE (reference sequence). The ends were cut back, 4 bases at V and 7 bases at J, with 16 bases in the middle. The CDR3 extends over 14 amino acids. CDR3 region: CASSDTTNTNTQYF. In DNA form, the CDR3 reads TGTGCCAGCAGCGACACGACGAACACGAATACGCAGTATTTT.

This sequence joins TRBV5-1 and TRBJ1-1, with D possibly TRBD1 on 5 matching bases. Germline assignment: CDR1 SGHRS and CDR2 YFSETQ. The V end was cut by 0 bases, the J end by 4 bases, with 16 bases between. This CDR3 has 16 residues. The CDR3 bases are TGCGCCAGCAGCTTGGGTGGTTTGGGGGGTGGCACTGAAGCTTTCTTT. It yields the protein CASSLGGLGGGTEAFF.

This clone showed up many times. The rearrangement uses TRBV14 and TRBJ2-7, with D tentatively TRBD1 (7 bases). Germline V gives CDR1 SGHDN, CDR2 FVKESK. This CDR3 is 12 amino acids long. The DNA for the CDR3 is TGTGCTTCAGGGGGGAATTCCTACGAGCAGTACTTC. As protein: CASGGNSYEQYF.

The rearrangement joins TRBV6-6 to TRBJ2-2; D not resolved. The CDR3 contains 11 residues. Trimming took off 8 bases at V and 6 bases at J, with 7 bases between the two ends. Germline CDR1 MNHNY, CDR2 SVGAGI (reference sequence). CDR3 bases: TGTGCCAGCGCCCGGGCCGGGGAGCTGTTTTTT. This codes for CASARAGELFF.

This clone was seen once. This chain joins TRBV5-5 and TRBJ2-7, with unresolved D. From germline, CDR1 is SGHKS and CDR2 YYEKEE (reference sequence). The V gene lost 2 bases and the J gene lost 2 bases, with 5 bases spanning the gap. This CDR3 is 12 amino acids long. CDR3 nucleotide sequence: TGTGCCAGCAGCTTTCAGACCTACGAGCAGTACTTC. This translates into CASSFQTYEQYF.

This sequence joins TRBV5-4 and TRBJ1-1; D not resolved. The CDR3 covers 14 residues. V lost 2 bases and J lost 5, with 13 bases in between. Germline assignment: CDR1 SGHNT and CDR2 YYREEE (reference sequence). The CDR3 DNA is TGTGCCAGCAGCTTAATAGGGAGTAGGACTGAAGCTTTCTTT. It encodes CASSLIGSRTEAFF.

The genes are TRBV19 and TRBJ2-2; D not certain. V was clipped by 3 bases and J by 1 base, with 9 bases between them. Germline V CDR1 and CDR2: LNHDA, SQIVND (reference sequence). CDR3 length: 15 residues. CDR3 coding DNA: TGTGCCAGTAGTATGAGGAATATGAACACCGGGGAGCTGTTTTTT. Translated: CASSMRNMNTGELFF.

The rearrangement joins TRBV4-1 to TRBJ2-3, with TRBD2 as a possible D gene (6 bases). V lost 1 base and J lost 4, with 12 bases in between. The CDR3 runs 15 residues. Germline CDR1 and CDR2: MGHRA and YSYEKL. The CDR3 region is CASSQVPAGADTQYF. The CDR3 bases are TGCGCCAGCAGCCAAGTTCCAGCGGGTGCAGATACGCAGTATTTT.